This T cell receptor (beta chain) was retrieved from a study of CD8 T cells in Susac syndrome. Trimming stripped 4 bases from V and 7 bases from J, with 17 bases between. The CDR3 spans 15 residues. Looked up from germline, CDR1 is MNHEY and CDR2 is SMNVEV (reference sequence). It was with random hexamers that 0.5 to 1 ug RNA was reverse transcribed. TCRdb reprocessed the immunoSEQ multiplex PCR reads with MiXCR, giving one entry per CDR3 protein. Of about 94,000 distinct CDR3 sequences in the sample, 85% to 95% were seen once. This chain links TRBV27 with TRBJ2-1; D ambiguous. The TCR originated in a human donor with Susac syndrome. Material: CD4+ T cells from PBMCs. This CDR3 is CASSSPSPPVNEQFF. CDR3 sequence (DNA): TGTGCCAGCAGTTCCCCGAGCCCCCCCGTAAATGAGCAGTTCTTC.